The present entry profiles one TCR beta chain with its context. The sample originates from a study of blood T cell repertoires in COVID-19. Study context: Some COVID-19 samples were acute and others convalescent; all came from the United States, Italy and Spain. T cells, B-cell-depleted T cells, or PBMCs provided the cDNA or gDNA that served as material.

V was trimmed by 2 bases and J by 0 bases, leaving 4 bases between them. Germline V gene sequence: CDR1 SGHRS, CDR2 YFSETQ. This CDR3 contains 13 residues. Original analysis: Amplifying reference gene primers gave estimates of nucleated cell counts. The data were produced by immunoSEQ multiplex PCR, yet TCRdb's version contains in-frame clones alone and is incomplete. From that table come the V and J calls and clone size; the DNA was used to work out D and trimming. The sample yields almost 35,000 clones, approximately 91% seen once. Sequencing was done on a sample of peripheral blood. The receptor was derived from a man aged 55 to 69 with active or convalescent COVID-19. This chain connects TRBV5-1 to TRBJ2-3; D gene ambiguous. The CDR3 protein is CASSFGSTDTQYF. CDR3 in DNA: TGCGCCAGCAGCTTCGGGAGCACAGATACGCAGTATTTT.